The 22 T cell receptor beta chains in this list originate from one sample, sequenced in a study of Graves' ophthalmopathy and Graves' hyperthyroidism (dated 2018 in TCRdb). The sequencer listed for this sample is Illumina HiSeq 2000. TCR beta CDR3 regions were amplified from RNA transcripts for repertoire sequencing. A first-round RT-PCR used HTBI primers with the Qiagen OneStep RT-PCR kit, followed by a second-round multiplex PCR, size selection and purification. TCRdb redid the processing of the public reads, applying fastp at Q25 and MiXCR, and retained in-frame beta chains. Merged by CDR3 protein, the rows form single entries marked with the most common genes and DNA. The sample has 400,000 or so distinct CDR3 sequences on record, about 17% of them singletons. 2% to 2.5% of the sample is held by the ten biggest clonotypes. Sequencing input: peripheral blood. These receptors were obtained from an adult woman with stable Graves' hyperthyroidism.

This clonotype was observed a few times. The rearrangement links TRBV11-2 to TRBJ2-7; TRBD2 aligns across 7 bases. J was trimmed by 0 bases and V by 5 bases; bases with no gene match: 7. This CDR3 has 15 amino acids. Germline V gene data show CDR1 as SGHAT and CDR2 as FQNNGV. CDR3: CASSRDTSASYEQYF. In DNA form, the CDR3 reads TGTGCCAGCAGCCGAGATACTAGCGCCTCCTACGAGCAGTACTTC. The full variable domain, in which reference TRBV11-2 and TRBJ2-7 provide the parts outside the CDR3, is EAGVAQSPRYKIIEKRQSVAFWCNPISGHATLYWYQQILGQGPKLLIQFQNNGVVDDSQLPKDRFSAERLKGVDSTLKIQPAKLEDSAVYLCASSRDTSASYEQYFGPGTRLTVT.

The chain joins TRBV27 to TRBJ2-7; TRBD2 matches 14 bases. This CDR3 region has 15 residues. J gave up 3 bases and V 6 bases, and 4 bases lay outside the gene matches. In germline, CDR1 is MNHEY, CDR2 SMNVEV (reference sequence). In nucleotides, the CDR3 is TGTGCCAGCAGCGGACTAGCGGGGGGATACTACGAGCAGTACTTC. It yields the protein CASSGLAGGYYEQYF.

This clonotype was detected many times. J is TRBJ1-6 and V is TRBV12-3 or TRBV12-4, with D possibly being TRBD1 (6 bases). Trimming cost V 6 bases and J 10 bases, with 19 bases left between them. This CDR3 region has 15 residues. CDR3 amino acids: CASSAPEGGSSPLHF. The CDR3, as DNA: TGTGCCAGCAGCGCACCCGAAGGGGGGAGCTCACCCCTCCACTTT.

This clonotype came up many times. The CDR3 protein is CASSNSGGSYEQYF. The CDR3 nucleotides read TGTGCCAGCAGTAATAGCGGGGGCTCCTACGAGCAGTACTTC. This chain connects TRBV27 to TRBJ2-7; 9 nucleotides match TRBD2. This CDR3 is built from 14 residues. Germline values: CDR1 MNHEY, CDR2 SMNVEV (reference sequence). V lost 5 bases and J lost 0; bases outside the gene matches: 2.

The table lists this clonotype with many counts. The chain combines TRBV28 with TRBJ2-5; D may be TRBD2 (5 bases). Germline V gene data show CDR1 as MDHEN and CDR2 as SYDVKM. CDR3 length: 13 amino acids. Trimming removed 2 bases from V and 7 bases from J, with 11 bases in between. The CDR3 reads CASSLEGTVTQYF. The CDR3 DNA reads TGTGCCAGCAGTTTAGAGGGTACAGTGACCCAGTACTTC.

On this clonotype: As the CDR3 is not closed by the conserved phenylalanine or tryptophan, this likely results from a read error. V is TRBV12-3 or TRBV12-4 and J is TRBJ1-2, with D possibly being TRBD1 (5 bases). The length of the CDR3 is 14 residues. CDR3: CASSFGGSNFGYTI. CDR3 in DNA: TGTGCCAGCAGTTTTGGGGGAAGCAACTTTGGCTACACCATC.

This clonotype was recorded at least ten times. As DNA, the CDR3 is TGTGCCAGCAGCTTGGCCCTTCATCCTGACAGGGGAGGTGAAGCTTTCTTT. Its translation: CASSLALHPDRGGEAFF. V usage is TRBV5-4 and J usage is TRBJ1-1; 8 bases are shared with TRBD1. The ends lost 0 bases at V and 7 bases at J; junction bases unmatched: 14. This CDR3 contains 17 residues. Germline values: CDR1 SGHNT, CDR2 YYREEE (reference sequence).

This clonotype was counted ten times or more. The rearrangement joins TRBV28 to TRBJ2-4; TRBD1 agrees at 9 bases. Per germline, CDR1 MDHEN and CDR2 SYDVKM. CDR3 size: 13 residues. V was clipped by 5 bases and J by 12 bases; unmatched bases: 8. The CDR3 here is CASSNRGREAQYF. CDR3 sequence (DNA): TGTGCCAGCAGTAACAGGGGGCGCGAGGCTCAGTACTTC.

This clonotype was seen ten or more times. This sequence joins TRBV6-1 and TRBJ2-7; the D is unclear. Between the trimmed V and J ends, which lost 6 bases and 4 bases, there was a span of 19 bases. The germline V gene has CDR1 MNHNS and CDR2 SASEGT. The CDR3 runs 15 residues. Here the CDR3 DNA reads TGTGCCAGCAGCAAGATCCCGCCACCACCTTACGAGCAGTACTTC. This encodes CASSKIPPPPYEQYF.

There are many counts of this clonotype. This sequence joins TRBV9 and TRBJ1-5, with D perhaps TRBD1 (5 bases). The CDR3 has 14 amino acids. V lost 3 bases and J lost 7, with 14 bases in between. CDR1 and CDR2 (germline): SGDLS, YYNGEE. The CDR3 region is CASSGGEGGQPQHF. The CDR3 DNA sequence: TGTGCCAGCAGCGGGGGGGAAGGAGGACAGCCCCAGCATTTT.

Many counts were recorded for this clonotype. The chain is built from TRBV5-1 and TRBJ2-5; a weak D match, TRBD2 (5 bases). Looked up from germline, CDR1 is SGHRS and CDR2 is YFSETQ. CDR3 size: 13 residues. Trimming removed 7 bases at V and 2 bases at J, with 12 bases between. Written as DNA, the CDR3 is TGCGCCAGCGGTGAGCCGGGACAAGAGACCCAGTACTTC. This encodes CASGEPGQETQYF.

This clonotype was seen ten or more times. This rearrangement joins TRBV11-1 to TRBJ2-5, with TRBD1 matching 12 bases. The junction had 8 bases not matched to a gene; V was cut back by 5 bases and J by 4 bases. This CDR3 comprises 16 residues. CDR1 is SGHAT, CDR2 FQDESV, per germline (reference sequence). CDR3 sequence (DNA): TGTGCCAGCAGCCCATGGGACAGGGGGCGAGGAGAGACCCAGTACTTC. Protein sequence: CASSPWDRGRGETQYF.

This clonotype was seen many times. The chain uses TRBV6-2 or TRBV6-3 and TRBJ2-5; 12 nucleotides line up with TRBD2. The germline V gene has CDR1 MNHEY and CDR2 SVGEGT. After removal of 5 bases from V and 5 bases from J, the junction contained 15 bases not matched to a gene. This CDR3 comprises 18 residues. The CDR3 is CASSRHRLAGAPRETQYF. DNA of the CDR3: TGTGCCAGCAGTCGCCACCGACTAGCGGGAGCGCCGCGGGAGACCCAGTACTTC.

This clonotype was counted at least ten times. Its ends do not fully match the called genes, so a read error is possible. CDR3 protein: CATSDLGYDYTF. Written as DNA, the CDR3 is TGTGCCACCAGTGATTTGGGCTATGACTACACCTTC. The V and J genes are TRBV24-1 and TRBJ1-2; no reliable D call. Germline V gene data show CDR1 as KGHDR and CDR2 as SFDVKD. This CDR3 contains 12 residues.

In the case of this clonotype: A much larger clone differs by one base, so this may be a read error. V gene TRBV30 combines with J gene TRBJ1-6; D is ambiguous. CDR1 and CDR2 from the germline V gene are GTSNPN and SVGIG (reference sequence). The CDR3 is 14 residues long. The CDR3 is CAWSVRQLNSHLHF. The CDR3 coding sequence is TGTGCCTGGAGTGTACGTCAGCTGAATTCACACCTCCACTTT. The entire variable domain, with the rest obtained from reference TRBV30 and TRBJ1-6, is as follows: SQTIHQWPATLVQPVGSPLSLECTVEGTSNPNLYWYRQAAGRGLQLLFYSVGIGQISSEVPQNLSASRPQDRQFILSSKKLLLSDSGFYLCAWSVRQLNSHLHFGNGTRLTVT.

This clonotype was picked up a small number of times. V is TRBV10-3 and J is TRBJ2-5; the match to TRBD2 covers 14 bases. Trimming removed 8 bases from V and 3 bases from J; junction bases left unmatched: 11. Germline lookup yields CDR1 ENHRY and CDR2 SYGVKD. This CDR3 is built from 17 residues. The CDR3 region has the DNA TGTGCCATCCCATCCCTACGGACTAGCGGGGGGAAAGAGACCCAGTACTTC. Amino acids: CAIPSLRTSGGKETQYF.

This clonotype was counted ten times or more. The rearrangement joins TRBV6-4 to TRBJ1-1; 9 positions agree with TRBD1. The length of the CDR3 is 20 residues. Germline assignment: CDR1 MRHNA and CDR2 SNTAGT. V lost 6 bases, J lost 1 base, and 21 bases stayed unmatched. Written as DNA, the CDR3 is TGTGCCAGCAGAGGACCGGGACAGGGCTCCCCCCACCCCGCGAACACTGAAGCTTTCTTT. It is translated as CASRGPGQGSPHPANTEAFF.

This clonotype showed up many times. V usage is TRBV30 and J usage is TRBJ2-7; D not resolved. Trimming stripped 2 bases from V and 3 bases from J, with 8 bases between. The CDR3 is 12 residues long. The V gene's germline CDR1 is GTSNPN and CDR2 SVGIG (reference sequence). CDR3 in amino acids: CAWSQGNYEQYF. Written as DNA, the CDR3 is TGTGCCTGGAGTCAAGGAAACTACGAGCAGTACTTC.

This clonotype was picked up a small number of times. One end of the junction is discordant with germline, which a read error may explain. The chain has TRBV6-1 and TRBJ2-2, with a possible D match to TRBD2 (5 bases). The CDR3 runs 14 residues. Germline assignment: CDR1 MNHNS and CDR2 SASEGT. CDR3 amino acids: CASSPGLNTGELSF. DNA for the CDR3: TGTGCCAGCAGTCCGGGTTTAAACACCGGGGAGCTGTCTTTT.

CDR3 region: CASSGDRELARKHYGYTF. The CDR3 coding sequence is TGTGCCAGCAGTGGAGACAGGGAGCTCGCCCGGAAACACTATGGCTACACCTTC. The V call is TRBV6-1, the J call TRBJ1-2; 7 bases match TRBD1. J was trimmed by 3 bases and V by 4 bases; bases with no gene match: 17. The germline V gene encodes CDR1 MNHNS and CDR2 SASEGT. CDR3 length: 18 residues.

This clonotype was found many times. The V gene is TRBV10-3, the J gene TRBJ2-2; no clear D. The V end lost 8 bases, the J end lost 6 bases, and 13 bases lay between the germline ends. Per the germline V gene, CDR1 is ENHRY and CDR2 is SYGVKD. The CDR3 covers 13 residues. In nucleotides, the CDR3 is TGTGCCATCGCTGCGGTTGGGTCCGGGGAGCTGTTTTTT. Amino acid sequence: CAIAAVGSGELFF.

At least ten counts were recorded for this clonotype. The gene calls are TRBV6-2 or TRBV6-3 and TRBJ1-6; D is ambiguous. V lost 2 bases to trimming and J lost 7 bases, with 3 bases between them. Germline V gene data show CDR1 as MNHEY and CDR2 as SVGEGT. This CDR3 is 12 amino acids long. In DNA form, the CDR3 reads TGTGCCAGCAGTTACAGAAATTCACCCCTCCACTTT. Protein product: CASSYRNSPLHF.